A single sample is the source of the 19 T cell receptor beta chains below, sequenced in a study of tissue T cells after allogeneic stem cell transplantation. Clones were sequenced by immunoSEQ multiplex PCR, and TCRdb holds only the in-frame ones, with some missing. The repertoire has about 4,900 clones, 45% of them found once; the top ten carry 20% to 25%. Time point here: mouse harvest day 14 after allogeneic transplant. Mouse grafts combined 10^7 T-cell-depleted bone marrow cells with 10^6 splenic CD5+ T cells. The sample comprised gut tissue. These TCRs come from a female BALB/c mouse given C57BL/6 T cells with graft-versus-host disease after an allogeneic hematopoietic cell transplant.

This clone was seen only a few times. Gene names and germline match the mouse. The read gets to within 1 residue of the CDR3 end, and the germline J gene fills in the rest. The rearrangement joins TRBV5 to TRBJ2-7; 7 nucleotides match TRBD2. The length of the CDR3 is 13 residues. V lost 0 bases to trimming and J lost 4 bases; unmatched junction nucleotides: 0. Germline values: CDR1 LGHNA, CDR2 YNLKQL (reference sequence). This CDR3 reads CASSQEGGYEQYF. CDR3 bases read: TGTGCCAGCAGCCAAGAGGGGGGGTATGAACAGTAC.

This clone is labeled as medium-sized. Genes and germline are mouse. The read terminates 1 residue before the CDR3 end, so the remaining end is supplied by the germline J gene. The chain carries TRBV23 and TRBJ2-7. The CDR3 consists of 15 residues. Germline loops: CDR1 KGHTA, CDR2 FQNQQP. The CDR3 is CSSSQWREGSYEQYF. CDR3 DNA, as far as it was read: TGCTCCAGCAGTCAATGGAGGGAGGGATCCTATGAACAGTAC. Drawing the rest from reference TRBV23 and TRBJ2-7, the complete variable domain is DAAVTQKPRYLIKMKGQEAEMKCIPEKGHTAVFWYQQKQSKELKFLIYFQNQQPLDQIDMVKERFSAVCPSSSLCSLGIRTCEAEDSALYLCSSSQWREGSYEQYFGPGTRLTVL.

In the case of this clone: Gene names refer to mouse genes. Sequencing ends 1 residue short of the CDR3 end; the germline J gene provides the rest. The genes are TRBV13-3 and TRBJ1-1; D might be TRBD1 (5 bases). This CDR3 is built from 14 residues. Germline CDR1 reads NNHDY; CDR2 reads SYVADS. V was trimmed by 1 base and J by 0 bases, leaving 7 bases between them. CDR3 sequence: CASSDRGANTEVFF. The covered CDR3 bases are TGTGCCAGCAGTGATCGGGGGGCAAACACAGAAGTCTTC.

In regard to this clone: The genes are named according to mouse. Sequencing ends 1 residue short of the CDR3 end; the germline J gene provides the rest. The V call is TRBV26, the J call TRBJ1-1; D ambiguous. The CDR3 spans 14 residues. The V end was cut by 1 base, the J end by 1 base, with 7 bases between. Germline assignment: CDR1 KGHPV and CDR2 FQNQEV (reference sequence). CDR3 amino acids: CASSLYGRNTEVFF. The covered CDR3 bases are TGTGCCAGCAGTCTGTATGGCAGAAACACAGAAGTCTTC.

Only a few counts were recorded for this clone. Gene names and germline refer to mouse. The missing CDR3 end, 1 residue past where the read stops, is filled in from the germline J gene. The chain uses TRBV31 and TRBJ2-4, with TRBD2 matching over 7 bases. With V trimmed by 3 bases and J by 0 bases, 3 bases remained unmatched. The CDR3 contains 14 residues. CDR1 and CDR2 (germline): GKSSPN, SITVG. CDR3 bases read: TGTGCCTGGAGCCTGGGGGATAGTCAAAACACCTTGTAC. It translates to CAWSLGDSQNTLY. The full-length CDR3 reads as CAWSLGDSQNTLYF.

A remark on this clone: Mouse gene names and germline throughout. The read terminates 1 residue ahead of where the CDR3 ends, so the germline J gene completes it. This chain uses TRBV26 with TRBJ1-2; D call uncertain. There are 13 residues in the CDR3. Germline CDR1 reads KGHPV; CDR2 reads FQNQEV (reference sequence). Trimming took 4 bases from V and 1 from J, leaving 7 bases between them. The sequenced CDR3 bases are TGTGCCAGCAGTCCACTTCTAAACTCCGACTACACC. It yields the protein CASSPLLNSDYT. The whole CDR3 is CASSPLLNSDYTF.

For this clone: All gene names here are mouse names. The read comes to an end 1 residue before the CDR3 does, leaving the germline J gene to fill in the end. The V and J genes are TRBV3 and TRBJ2-1; TRBD2 agrees at 10 bases. Germline CDR1 SNHLY, CDR2 FYNGKV (reference sequence). Losses at the gene ends were 1 base for V and 7 bases for J; bases not matched to a gene: 1. This CDR3 contains 14 residues. The CDR3 DNA, read in part, is TGTGCCAGCAGCTTAGTCTGGGGGGGCGCTGAGCAGTTC. Residues: CASSLVWGGAEQF. The whole CDR3 region reads CASSLVWGGAEQFF.

In the case of this clone: The genes are named according to mouse. CDR3 region: CASSLSQYNSPLYF. The sequenced part of the CDR3 DNA is TGTGCCAGCAGTCTGTCCCAGTATAATTCGCCCCTCTAC. This chain uses TRBV26 with TRBJ1-6; no definite D call. The CDR3 extends 1 residue past the end of the read, so its final part is completed from the germline J gene. TRBJ1-6 falls under the ORF class, with uncertain function. Trimming stripped 0 bases from V and 4 bases from J, with 4 bases between. The germline V gene encodes CDR1 KGHPV and CDR2 FQNQEV (reference sequence). The CDR3 sequence is 14 residues long.

Points on this clone: Genes and germline are mouse. Coverage ceases 1 residue before the CDR3 finishes, and the germline J gene fills in the end. The rearrangement joins TRBV5 to TRBJ2-3; 12 bases align to TRBD2. V lost 4 bases and J lost 3; bases outside the gene matches: 2. Germline lookup yields CDR1 LGHNA and CDR2 YNLKQL (reference sequence). The CDR3 is 15 residues long. The CDR3 sequence is CASSRGLGGAETLYF. CDR3 DNA (partial): TGTGCCAGCAGCCGCGGACTGGGGGGGGCAGAAACGCTGTAT.

Note on this clone: The listed genes are named as in mouse. The sequenced fragment ends 1 residue before the CDR3 boundary, so the rest is inferred from the germline J gene. J is TRBJ1-4 and V is TRBV5, with unresolved D. Germline V gene lookup returns CDR1 LGHNA and CDR2 YNLKQL (reference sequence). V gave up 1 base and J gave up 0 bases, with 6 bases separating them. CDR3 length: 15 amino acids. CDR3 amino acids: CASSQGHISNERLFF. The CDR3 bases that were read are TGTGCCAGCAGCCAAGGACACATTTCCAACGAAAGATTATTT.

About this clone itself: Here the gene names and germline are mouse. The CDR3 end falls 1 residue outside the read, so it is completed with the germline J gene. V gene TRBV3 combines with J gene TRBJ2-2; 9 bases match TRBD2. The CDR3 is 14 amino acids. J gave up 2 bases and V 6 bases, and 1 base lay outside the gene matches. From germline, CDR1 is SNHLY and CDR2 FYNGKV (reference sequence). CDR3: CASRTGGNTGQLYF. CDR3 DNA (partial): TGTGCCAGCAGAACTGGGGGGAACACCGGGCAGCTCTAC. Based on the CDR3 plus reference TRBV3 and TRBJ2-2, the full variable domain is GPKVLQIPSHQIIDMGQMVTLNCDPVSNHLYFYWYKQILGQQMEFLVNFYNGKVMEKSKLFKDQFSVERPDGSYFTLKIQPTALEDSAVYFCASRTGGNTGQLYFGEGSKLTVL.

For this clone: These gene names are mouse names. The read terminates 1 residue ahead of where the CDR3 ends, so the germline J gene completes it. This chain connects TRBV4 to TRBJ2-4; the D is unclear. V was pared by 3 bases and J by 2 bases, with 3 bases between. Germline V gives CDR1 LGHDT, CDR2 YNNKQL (reference sequence). The CDR3 has 12 residues. This chain's CDR3 is CASSYNQNTLYF. The sequenced CDR3 bases are TGTGCCAGCAGCTACAATCAAAACACCTTGTAC.

To note about this clone: The genes are named according to mouse. The CDR3 goes on 1 residue after the read ends, and that part is filled in from the germline J gene. This sequence joins TRBV15 and TRBJ1-2; D not resolved. The CDR3 runs 11 residues. With 5 bases removed from V and 3 bases from J, the gap between germline ends came to 4 bases. Germline assignment: CDR1 SGHND and CDR2 FRSKSL. The sequenced CDR3 bases are TGTGCCAGCAGTCTTCACTCCGACTACACC. It codes for CASSLHSDYT. The CDR3 as a whole reads CASSLHSDYTF.

A note on this clone: These gene names are mouse names. The read ends 1 residue early relative to the CDR3; the germline J gene fills the gap. This chain uses TRBV26 with TRBJ1-1; TRBD1 aligns across 11 bases. The CDR3 covers 19 residues. Germline loops: CDR1 KGHPV, CDR2 FQNQEV (reference sequence). Trimming took 0 bases from V and 4 from J; bases not matched to a gene: 13. The sequenced part of the CDR3 DNA is TGTGCCAGCAGTCTGTCGACCTTCCGTGGACAGGGGGCGCCCACAGAAGTCTTC. Its protein is CASSLSTFRGQGAPTEVF. In full, the CDR3 reads CASSLSTFRGQGAPTEVFF.

About this clone: Gene names are the mouse ones. The covered CDR3 bases are TGTGCAAGCAGCTTTACAGCTGCAGAAACGCTGTAT. Its translation is CASSFTAAETLY. From start to end, the CDR3 is CASSFTAAETLYF. This sequence joins TRBV16 and TRBJ2-3; D ambiguous. Sequencing ends 1 residue short of the CDR3 end; the germline J gene provides the rest. The length of the CDR3 is 13 residues. V dropped 3 bases and J dropped 2 bases, with 6 bases sitting between them. CDR1 is SGHSA, CDR2 FRNQAP, per germline. The complete variable domain, with remaining parts taken from reference TRBV16 and TRBJ2-3, reads NAGVIQTPRHKVTGKGQEATLWCEPISGHSAVFWYRQTIVQGLEFLTYFRNQAPIDDSGMPKERFSAQMPNQSHSTLKIQSTQPQDSAVYLCASSFTAAETLYFGSGTRLTVL.

On this clone: Gene names denote mouse genes. The observed sequence ends 1 residue before the CDR3 terminus, with the missing tail filled in from the germline J gene. This chain joins TRBV15 and TRBJ1-1; possible D gene TRBD1, 5 bases. Germline V gives CDR1 SGHND, CDR2 FRSKSL. The V and J ends lost 1 base and 3 bases respectively, with 9 bases between them. The CDR3 spans 14 residues. The chain's CDR3 is CASSLDGGDTEVFF. CDR3 bases read: TGTGCCAGCAGTTTAGACGGGGGGGACACAGAAGTCTTC.

Comments on this clone: Gene names refer to mouse genes. The read finishes 1 residue shy of the CDR3 end, and the germline J gene is used to complete it. V is TRBV12-1 and J is TRBJ2-1, with 10 nucleotides matching TRBD2. Germline V gene sequence: CDR1 SGHSN, CDR2 HYEKVE. Unmatched junction bases numbered 6, after V lost 2 bases and J lost 0 bases. The CDR3 is 17 amino acids. CDR3 sequence: CASSHDWGAPNYAEQFF. The CDR3 DNA, read in part, is TGTGCCAGCTCTCATGACTGGGGGGCCCCTAACTATGCTGAGCAGTTC.

Turning to this clone: The gene symbols are mouse symbols. The read ends 1 residue early relative to the CDR3; the germline J gene fills the gap. V is TRBV15 and J is TRBJ2-7, with 8 bases aligning to TRBD2. J gave up 7 bases and V 3 bases, and 5 bases lay outside the gene matches. The CDR3 contains 13 residues. Germline V lookup: CDR1 SGHND, CDR2 FRSKSL. Partial CDR3 DNA: TGTGCCAGCAGTTTGGGGGGGCGCGGGGAACAGTAC. Its protein is CASSLGGRGEQY. The whole CDR3 is CASSLGGRGEQYF.

This clone was found a few times. Gene names follow the mouse nomenclature. The CDR3 end is not reached by the read, which stops 1 residue before it; the germline J gene fills it in. V is TRBV13-1 and J is TRBJ2-7; D may be TRBD1 or TRBD2 (6 bases each). Germline V gives CDR1 NSHNY, CDR2 SYGAGN. The ends were cut back, 1 base at V and 0 bases at J, with 8 bases in the middle. The CDR3 runs to 14 residues. This CDR3 is CASSDMGASYEQYF. The CDR3 DNA, read in part, is TGTGCCAGCAGTGATATGGGGGCCTCCTATGAACAGTAC.